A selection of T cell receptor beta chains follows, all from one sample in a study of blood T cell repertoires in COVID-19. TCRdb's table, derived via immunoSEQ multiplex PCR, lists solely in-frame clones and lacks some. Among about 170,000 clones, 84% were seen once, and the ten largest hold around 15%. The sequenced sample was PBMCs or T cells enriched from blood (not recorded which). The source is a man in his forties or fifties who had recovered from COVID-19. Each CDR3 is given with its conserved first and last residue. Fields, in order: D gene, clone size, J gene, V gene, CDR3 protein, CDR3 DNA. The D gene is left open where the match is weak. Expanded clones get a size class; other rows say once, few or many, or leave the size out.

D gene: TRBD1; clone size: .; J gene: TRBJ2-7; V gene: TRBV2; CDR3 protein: CASSFDRGLEQYF; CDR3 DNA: TGTGCCAGCAGCTTCGACAGGGGGCTTGAGCAGTACTTC
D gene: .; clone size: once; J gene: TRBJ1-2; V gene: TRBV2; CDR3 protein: CASSPDSNYGYTF; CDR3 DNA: TGTGCCAGCAGCCCGGACAGCAACTATGGCTACACCTTC
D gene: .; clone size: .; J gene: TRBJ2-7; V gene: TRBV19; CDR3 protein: CASSMVVNSYEQYF; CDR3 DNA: TGTGCCAGTAGTATGGTAGTGAACTCCTACGAGCAGTACTTC
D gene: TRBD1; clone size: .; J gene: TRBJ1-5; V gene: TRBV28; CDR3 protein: CASAPGTGGRSQHF; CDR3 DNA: TGTGCCAGCGCCCCCGGGACAGGGGGAAGGTCCCAGCATTTT
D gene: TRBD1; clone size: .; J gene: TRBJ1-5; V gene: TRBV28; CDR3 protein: CASSLGTGGSSNQPQHF; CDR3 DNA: TGTGCCAGCAGTTTAGGCACAGGGGGTAGCAGCAATCAGCCCCAGCATTTT
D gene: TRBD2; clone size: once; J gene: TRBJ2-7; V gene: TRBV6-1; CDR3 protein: CASSEAVGTRLYEQYF; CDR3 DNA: TGTGCCAGCAGTGAAGCGGTAGGGACTAGACTTTACGAGCAGTACTTC
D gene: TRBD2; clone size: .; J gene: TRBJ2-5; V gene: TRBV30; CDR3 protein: CAWSAGGVETQYF; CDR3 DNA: TGTGCCTGGAGTGCGGGGGGGGTAGAGACCCAGTACTTC
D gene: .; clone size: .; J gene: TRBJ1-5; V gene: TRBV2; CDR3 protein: CASSGRVGSNQPQHF; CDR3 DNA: TGTGCCAGCAGTGGGAGGGTGGGAAGCAATCAGCCCCAGCATTTT
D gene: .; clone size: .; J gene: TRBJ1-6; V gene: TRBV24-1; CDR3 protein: CATSPRDSGAEYNSPLHF; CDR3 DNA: TGTGCCACCAGTCCCAGGGACTCTGGTGCGGAATATAATTCACCCCTCCACTTT
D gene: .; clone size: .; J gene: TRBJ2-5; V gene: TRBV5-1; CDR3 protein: CASWEVPQGGETQYF; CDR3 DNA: TGCGCCAGCTGGGAGGTCCCCCAGGGAGGAGAGACCCAGTACTTC
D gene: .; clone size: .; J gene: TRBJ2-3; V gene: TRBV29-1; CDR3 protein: CSVVVGAHSTDTQYF; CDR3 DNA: TGCAGCGTTGTCGTTGGGGCGCATAGCACAGATACGCAGTATTTT
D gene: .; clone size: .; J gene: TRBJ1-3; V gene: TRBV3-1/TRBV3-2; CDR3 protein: CASSQGARGNTIYF; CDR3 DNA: TGTGCCAGCAGCCAGGGGGCGCGAGGAAACACCATATATTTT
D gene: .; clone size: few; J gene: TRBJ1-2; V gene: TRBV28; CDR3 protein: CASRFGEQGTYGYTF; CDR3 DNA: TGTGCCAGCAGGTTCGGGGAACAGGGAACCTATGGCTACACCTTC
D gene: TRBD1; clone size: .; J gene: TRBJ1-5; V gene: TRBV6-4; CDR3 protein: CASNRQGTNQPQHF; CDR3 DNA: TGTGCCAGCAATAGACAGGGCACCAATCAGCCCCAGCATTTT
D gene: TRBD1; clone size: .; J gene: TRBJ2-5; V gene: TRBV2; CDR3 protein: CASSEMGQGAETQYF; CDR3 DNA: TGTGCCAGCAGTGAAATGGGACAGGGGGCTGAGACCCAGTACTTC
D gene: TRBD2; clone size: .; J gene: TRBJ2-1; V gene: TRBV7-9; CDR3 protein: CASSGGTSDQFTEQFF; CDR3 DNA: TGTGCCAGCAGCGGTGGGACTAGCGACCAATTTACTGAGCAGTTCTTC
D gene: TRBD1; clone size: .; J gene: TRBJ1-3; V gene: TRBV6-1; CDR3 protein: CASSEGDRVYNTIYF; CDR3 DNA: TGTGCCAGCAGTGAAGGGGACAGGGTTTATAACACCATATATTTT
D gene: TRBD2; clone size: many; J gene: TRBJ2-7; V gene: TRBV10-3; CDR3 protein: CATYDGLDGAGEQYF; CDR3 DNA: TGTGCCACTTATGATGGACTAGATGGGGCTGGGGAGCAGTACTTC
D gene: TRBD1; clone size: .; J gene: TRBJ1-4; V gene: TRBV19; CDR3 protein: CASSSQTGAQEKLFF; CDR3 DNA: TGTGCCAGTAGTTCCCAGACAGGGGCGCAGGAAAAACTGTTTTTT
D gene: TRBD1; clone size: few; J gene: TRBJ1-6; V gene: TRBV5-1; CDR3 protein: CASSATGAINSPLHF; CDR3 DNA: TGCGCCAGCAGCGCGACAGGGGCGATCAATTCACCCCTCCACTTT
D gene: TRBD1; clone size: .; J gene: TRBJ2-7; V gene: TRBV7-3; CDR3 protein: CASSLGQGHEQYF; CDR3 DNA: TGTGCCAGCAGCTTGGGACAGGGCCACGAGCAGTACTTC
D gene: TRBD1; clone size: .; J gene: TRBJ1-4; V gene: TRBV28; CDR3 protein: CASSSEGQGEREKLFF; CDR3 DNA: TGTGCCAGCAGTTCCGAAGGACAGGGGGAGAGAGAAAAACTGTTTTTT
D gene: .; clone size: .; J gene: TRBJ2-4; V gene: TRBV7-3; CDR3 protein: CASSLNNVQENIQYF; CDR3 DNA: TGTGCCAGCAGCTTAAATAACGTTCAGGAAAACATTCAGTACTTC
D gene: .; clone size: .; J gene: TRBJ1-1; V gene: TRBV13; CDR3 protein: CASSFRTQRSTEAFF; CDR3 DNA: TGTGCCAGCAGCTTCCGTACTCAGAGGAGCACTGAAGCTTTCTTT
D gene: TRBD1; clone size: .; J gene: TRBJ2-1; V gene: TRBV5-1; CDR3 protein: CASSYTGDNEQFF; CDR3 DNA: TGCGCCAGCAGCTACACAGGGGACAATGAGCAGTTCTTC
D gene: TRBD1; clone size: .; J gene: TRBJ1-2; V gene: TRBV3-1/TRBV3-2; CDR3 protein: CASSQGQGARGYGYTF; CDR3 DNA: TGTGCCAGCAGCCAAGGGCAGGGGGCGCGGGGCTATGGCTACACCTTC
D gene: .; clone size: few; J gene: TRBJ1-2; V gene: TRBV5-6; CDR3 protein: CASSSGFNYGYTF; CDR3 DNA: TGTGCCAGCAGCTCAGGGTTTAACTATGGCTACACCTTC
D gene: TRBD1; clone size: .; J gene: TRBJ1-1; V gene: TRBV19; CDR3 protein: CATSMTGQGEAFF; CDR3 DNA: TGTGCCACTTCCATGACAGGACAGGGTGAAGCTTTCTTT
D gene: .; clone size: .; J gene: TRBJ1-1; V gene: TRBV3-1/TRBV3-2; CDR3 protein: CASSQVPWVGEAGTEAFF; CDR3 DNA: TGTGCCAGCAGCCAAGTCCCTTGGGTGGGGGAGGCGGGCACTGAAGCTTTCTTT